The rows below give T cell receptor beta chains drawn from one sample of a study of cytomegalovirus exposure and HLA in healthy donors. Clones were read by immunoSEQ multiplex PCR, and TCRdb kept only the in-frame ones, dropping some. Of 150,000 or so clones in the sample, 70% to 90% were seen once. The sample taken for sequencing was PBMCs. These TCRs come from a woman between 25 and 40 years old in good health and CMV-seropositive. Both conserved end residues are part of each CDR3. Each record gives: D gene, J gene, V gene, clone size, CDR3 protein, CDR3 DNA. A D gene is named only where the DNA matches it firmly. Size values are once, few and many counts, or a class for expanded clones, and some rows have none.

>TRBD1|TRBJ2-7|TRBV28|-
CASRVPGGYDEQYF
TGTGCCAGCAGAGTCCCAGGGGGCTACGACGAGCAGTACTTC
>TRBD2|TRBJ2-2|TRBV4-2|-
CASRRITSGGEPTGELFF
TGTGCCAGCAGGAGGATAACTAGCGGGGGGGAACCCACCGGGGAGCTGTTTTTT
>-|TRBJ2-5|TRBV11-2|-
CASSLAYGVRETQYF
TGTGCCAGCAGCTTAGCCTACGGGGTCCGGGAGACCCAGTACTTC
>-|TRBJ2-7|TRBV20-1|-
CSARGGYEQYF
TGCAGTGCTAGAGGCGGGTACGAGCAGTACTTC
>-|TRBJ2-1|TRBV6-5|-
CASSRGAGYNEQFF
TGTGCCAGCAGTCGGGGGGCCGGTTACAATGAGCAGTTCTTC
>-|TRBJ1-2|TRBV18|once
CASSPQGETYTF
TGTGCCAGCTCACCACAGGGAGAGACCTACACCTTC
>-|TRBJ2-1|TRBV5-1|few
CASSLEAMSNEQFF
TGCGCCAGCAGCTTGGAAGCCATGAGCAATGAGCAGTTCTTC
>-|TRBJ1-2|TRBV7-9|-
CASRSQGTGYTF
TGTGCCAGCAGGTCTCAGGGTACCGGCTACACCTTC
>TRBD2|TRBJ2-3|TRBV7-3|-
CASSLLAGGPSTDTQYF
TGTGCCAGCAGCTTACTAGCGGGAGGCCCTAGCACAGATACGCAGTATTTT
>-|TRBJ1-5|TRBV4-1|once
CASSLRLAGVRSNQPQHF
TGCGCCAGCAGCCTCCGTTTAGCAGGGGTAAGGAGCAATCAGCCCCAGCATTTT
>TRBD1|TRBJ1-2|TRBV6-1|-
CASSDTGQGIYGYTF
TGTGCCAGCAGTGACACGGGACAGGGGATCTATGGCTACACCTTC
>-|TRBJ2-1|TRBV6-4|few
CAMWRGGYNEQFF
TGTGCCATGTGGAGGGGAGGCTACAATGAGCAGTTCTTC
>TRBD1|TRBJ2-7|TRBV9|-
CASSAETGGRGHEQYF
TGTGCCAGCAGCGCCGAGACAGGGGGCCGGGGGCACGAGCAGTACTTC
>-|TRBJ2-7|TRBV27|-
CASSYRRDALSEQYF
TGTGCCAGCAGTTATAGGCGGGATGCCCTTTCCGAGCAGTACTTC
>-|TRBJ2-7|TRBV5-4|-
CASSSKPLTTTYEQYF
TGTGCCAGCAGCTCCAAACCCCTGACTACCACCTACGAGCAGTACTTC
>TRBD2|TRBJ2-1|TRBV7-8|-
CASSLGSLAGAYNEQFF
TGTGCCAGCAGCTTAGGGTCACTAGCGGGGGCCTACAATGAGCAGTTCTTC
>-|TRBJ1-4|TRBV5-1|-
CASSLSTAGEEKLFF
TGCGCCAGCAGCTTATCCACGGCAGGGGAAGAAAAACTGTTTTTT
>-|TRBJ1-2|TRBV9|-
CASSVGQTLNYGYTF
TGTGCCAGCAGCGTAGGACAGACCCTTAACTATGGCTACACCTTC
>TRBD1|TRBJ2-1|TRBV6-5|-
CASRRDRGSNEQFF
TGTGCCAGCCGACGGGACAGGGGATCCAATGAGCAGTTCTTC
>TRBD2|TRBJ2-7|TRBV6-1|few
CASSAGTSVYEQYF
TGTGCCAGCAGTGCCGGGACTAGCGTCTACGAGCAGTACTTC
>TRBD1|TRBJ2-7|TRBV27|-
CASSLGPPAGQGFAYEQYF
TGTGCCAGCAGTTTAGGTCCCCCCGCCGGACAGGGATTCGCCTACGAGCAGTACTTC
>TRBD1|TRBJ2-7|TRBV5-6|-
CASSLPGQAFEQYF
TGTGCCAGCAGCTTACCGGGACAGGCTTTCGAGCAGTACTTC
>TRBD1|TRBJ2-1|TRBV15|-
CATSGTGLYNEQFF
TGTGCCACCAGTGGGACAGGGTTGTACAATGAGCAGTTCTTC
>-|TRBJ1-2|TRBV7-9|-
CASSLELTGYTF
TGTGCCAGCAGCTTGGAGCTTACGGGGTACACCTTC
>-|TRBJ2-1|TRBV28|-
CASSLPGTTGIDEQFF
TGTGCCAGCAGTTTGCCCGGGACAACGGGAATCGATGAGCAGTTCTTC
>-|TRBJ2-1|TRBV7-8|-
CASSLVGQGSYNEQFF
TGTGCCAGCAGCTTAGTGGGGCAGGGCTCCTACAATGAGCAGTTCTTC